This TCR beta chain was sequenced for a study of regulatory T cells in long-lasting Graves disease. Both iRepertoire HTBI primers and Arm-PCR of CDR3 regions were used to build the TCR beta libraries. Authors' processing steps: Samples collectively showed fewer than 80 TRBV and around 15 TRBJ segments. TCRdb re-analysed the multiplex PCR reads in MiXCR, keeping a single row per CDR3 protein. The V and J calls were not made by the authors but by TCRdb's processing. The sample lists roughly 420,000 distinct CDR3 sequences; 12% to 15% were seen once. Indicated time point: newly diagnosed GD, antithyroid drugs for less than 3 months. Scientists built the TCR library using RNA that was extracted from PBMCs. Germline assignment: CDR1 SNHLY and CDR2 FYNNEI. CDR3 length equals 12 residues. V gave up 9 bases and J gave up 9 bases, with 12 bases separating them. As for this clonotype: Possible read error: a much larger clone is one base away.

These sequences were also reported in another study, on T cells in Graves' hyperthyroidism and ophthalmopathy. That report adds: Over 18 months, lack of ophthalmopathy progression marked Graves' hyperthyroidism as stable. The HTBI primer set served for first-round RT-PCR of the TCR CDR3.

The receptor was derived from a woman aged 50 to 60 with Graves disease. Source: peripheral blood mononuclear cells (PBMCs), taken at new diagnosis, from a patient treated with antithyroid drugs. The V call is TRBV2, the J call TRBJ1-6; a possible D gene is TRBD1 (5 bases). The CDR3 region is CASGAESSPLHF. CDR3 coding DNA: TGTGCCAGTGGGGCCGAAAGTTCACCCCTCCACTTT.